The 19 T cell receptor beta chains below all came from one sample that was sequenced in a study of blood T cell repertoires in COVID-19. Here immunoSEQ multiplex PCR was the method, and the copy in TCRdb shows in-frame clones only, minus some. The sample contains about 260,000 clones, 70% to 90% of which appear only once. Sequences were obtained from peripheral blood. These receptors originate from a man between 18 and 35 years old with active or convalescent COVID-19.

This clone was observed once. The chain recombines TRBV5-4 with TRBJ1-3; 9 positions agree with TRBD1. V shed 3 bases and J 8 bases; nucleotides not matched to a gene: 9. Germline CDR1 and CDR2: SGHNT and YYREEE (reference sequence). The CDR3 has 15 amino acids. The CDR3 bases are TGTGCCAGCAGCTCTGGGACAGGGAACGGGGACACCATATATTTT. Protein: CASSSGTGNGDTIYF.

A single count supports this clone. The gene calls are TRBV19 and TRBJ2-2; 7 nucleotides line up with TRBD2. The junction had 7 bases not matched to a gene; V was cut back by 3 bases and J by 9 bases. Germline V lookup: CDR1 LNHDA, CDR2 SQIVND (reference sequence). This CDR3 spans 14 amino acids. DNA for the CDR3: TGTGCCAGTAGTATTGGCGGGGGAGTCCGGGAGCTGTTTTTT. It specifies CASSIGGGVRELFF.

The CDR3, as DNA: TGTGCCAGCAGTTACGACCCACGGCGCGGGCAGTTCTTC. This translates into CASSYDPRRGQFF. The rearrangement joins TRBV6-5 to TRBJ2-1, with no clear D. Germline CDR1 and CDR2: MNHEY and SVGAGI. Trimming removed 2 bases at V and 12 bases at J, with 14 bases between. This CDR3 is 13 amino acids long.

J is TRBJ1-1 and V is TRBV6-5; D might be TRBD1 (6 bases). Between the trimmed V and J ends, which lost 6 bases and 6 bases, there was a span of 14 bases. The CDR3 extends over 13 amino acids. Germline V CDR1 and CDR2: MNHEY, SVGAGI. CDR3 protein: CASSTDRYSEAFF. The CDR3 DNA is TGTGCCAGCAGCACAGACAGGTATTCTGAAGCTTTCTTT.

This sequence joins TRBV5-3 and TRBJ2-7; TRBD1 is a possible D gene (6 bases). TRBV5-3 is recorded as an ORF, its role being uncertain. The length of the CDR3 is 16 residues. Trimming stripped 4 bases from V and 1 base from J, with 18 bases between. The CDR3 is CARSTRNRVLSYEQYF. CDR3 DNA: TGTGCCAGAAGCACACGGAACAGGGTGTTATCCTACGAGCAGTACTTC.

The chain links TRBV2 to TRBJ1-2; D may be TRBD1 (5 bases). Germline V gives CDR1 SNHLY, CDR2 FYNNEI. CDR3 size: 13 residues. V lost 9 bases to trimming and J lost 0 bases, with 11 bases between them. The CDR3 loop reads CARGRDSNYGYTF. The CDR3 region has the DNA TGTGCCAGGGGGAGGGACTCTAACTATGGCTACACCTTC.

This clone was recorded only once. The rearrangement uses TRBV27 and TRBJ1-5, with 9 bases identical to TRBD1. Germline V CDR1 and CDR2: MNHEY, SMNVEV (reference sequence). The CDR3 has 14 residues. V lost 7 bases and J lost 6; bases outside the gene matches: 7. In DNA form, the CDR3 reads TGTGCCAGCAACAAACAGGGGGCGAGTCAGCCCCAGCATTTT. Its protein product is CASNKQGASQPQHF.

V and J are TRBV7-9 and TRBJ2-7, with D possibly TRBD2 on 6 matching bases. The CDR3 consists of 13 residues. V dropped 4 bases and J dropped 2 bases, with 9 bases sitting between them. The germline V gene encodes CDR1 SEHNR and CDR2 FQNEAQ (reference sequence). The DNA of the CDR3 is TGTGCCAGCAGCTCGACTAGGGCCTACGAGCAGTACTTC. This encodes CASSSTRAYEQYF.

The V gene is TRBV5-1, the J gene TRBJ2-3, with D possibly matching TRBD2 (6 bases). The V gene's germline CDR1 is SGHRS and CDR2 YFSETQ. The CDR3 runs 15 residues. The V end lost 0 bases, the J end lost 3 bases, and 11 bases lay between the germline ends. The CDR3 DNA is TGCGCCAGCAGCTTGGTAGCGGATGATACAGATACGCAGTATTTT. Encoded protein: CASSLVADDTDTQYF.

This clone was seen at least ten times. The V call is TRBV5-1, the J call TRBJ2-3, with 13 bases identical to TRBD2. Per germline, CDR1 SGHRS and CDR2 YFSETQ. Trimming cost V 2 bases and J 3 bases; bases outside gene matches: 0. This CDR3 region has 15 residues. Here the CDR3 DNA reads TGCGCCAGCAGCTTACTAGCGGGGGGGACAGATACGCAGTATTTT. Translation gives CASSLLAGGTDTQYF.

Only one count was recorded for this clone. The V and J genes are TRBV5-4 and TRBJ1-1, with D possibly TRBD1 on 6 matching bases. The length of the CDR3 is 11 residues. Trimming removed 4 bases at V and 11 bases at J, with 12 bases between. Germline V lookup: CDR1 SGHNT, CDR2 YYREEE (reference sequence). CDR3 loop: CASSGRGMAFF. CDR3 sequence (DNA): TGTGCCAGCAGCGGCAGGGGTATGGCTTTCTTT.

About this clone itself: This sample also contains other DNA sequences that code for the same CDR3. The CDR3 spells CASSLGTGGEQYF. The CDR3 coding sequence is TGTGCCAGCAGCCTCGGGACAGGGGGGGAGCAGTACTTC. The chain carries TRBV3-1 (or the pseudogene TRBV3-2) and TRBJ2-7; 11 bases match TRBD1. The CDR3 loop spans 13 amino acids. Trimming removed 4 bases from V and 7 bases from J; junction bases left unmatched: 3. In germline, CDR1 is LGHDT, CDR2 YNNKEL (reference sequence).

The chain employs TRBV6-4 and TRBJ1-3; D is uncertain. V lost 6 bases to trimming and J lost 0 bases, with 21 bases between them. The V gene's germline CDR1 is MRHNA and CDR2 SNTAGT. This CDR3 contains 18 residues. The CDR3 sequence is CASSPLWFRRPSGNTIYF. DNA of the CDR3: TGTGCCAGCAGCCCGTTGTGGTTCAGGCGCCCCTCTGGAAACACCATATATTTT.

V gene TRBV27 combines with J gene TRBJ2-7; weak D call: TRBD1 (6 bases). CDR1 and CDR2 (germline): MNHEY, SMNVEV (reference sequence). This CDR3 has 14 amino acids. The V and J ends lost 6 bases and 4 bases respectively, with 16 bases between them. CDR3 coding DNA: TGTGCCAGCAGACCAAGGGTAGGGGGATACGAGCAGTACTTC. This gives the protein CASRPRVGGYEQYF.

The rearrangement links TRBV14 to TRBJ1-3; D remains unclear. Between the trimmed V and J ends, which lost 1 base and 3 bases, there was a span of 4 bases. Germline V CDR1 and CDR2: SGHDN, FVKESK. The CDR3 sequence is 13 residues long. CDR3 in amino acids: CASSQARGNTIYF. CDR3 sequence (DNA): TGTGCCAGCAGCCAAGCCCGTGGAAACACCATATATTTT.

This rearrangement joins TRBV21-1 to TRBJ2-3; the table names TRBD1, a call not compared with the DNA. TRBV21-1 corresponds to a pseudogene. The CDR3 loop spans 13 amino acids. The CDR3 DNA sequence: TGTGCCAGCAGCAAAGCGCAGGCAGATACGCAGTATTTT. It yields the protein CASSKAQADTQYF.

The chain has TRBV2 and TRBJ1-1; D gene unclear. The V end lost 7 bases, the J end lost 5 bases, and 11 bases lay between the germline ends. The germline gives CDR1 SNHLY, CDR2 FYNNEI. The length of the CDR3 is 12 residues. CDR3 in amino acids: CASIREGTEAFF. CDR3 coding DNA: TGTGCCAGCATTAGGGAGGGAACTGAAGCTTTCTTT.

This chain joins TRBV3-1 (or the pseudogene TRBV3-2) and TRBJ1-3; D is perhaps TRBD1 (6 bases). Trimming pared 5 bases from V and 1 base from J, leaving 9 bases between. This CDR3 contains 14 residues. Per the germline V gene, CDR1 is LGHDT and CDR2 is YNNKEL (reference sequence). The CDR3 DNA is TGTGCCAGCAGCTCTGGACAGTCTGGAAACACCATATATTTT. Translation gives CASSSGQSGNTIYF.

The chain joins TRBV6-6 to TRBJ2-3; D may be TRBD1 (6 bases). Looked up from germline, CDR1 is MNHNY and CDR2 is SVGAGI (reference sequence). V lost 0 bases and J 5 bases, leaving 12 bases between the germline ends. This CDR3 has 15 residues. The CDR3 region has the DNA TGTGCCAGCAGTTACTCGTACAGGGCAATAGATACGCAGTATTTT. This codes for CASSYSYRAIDTQYF.